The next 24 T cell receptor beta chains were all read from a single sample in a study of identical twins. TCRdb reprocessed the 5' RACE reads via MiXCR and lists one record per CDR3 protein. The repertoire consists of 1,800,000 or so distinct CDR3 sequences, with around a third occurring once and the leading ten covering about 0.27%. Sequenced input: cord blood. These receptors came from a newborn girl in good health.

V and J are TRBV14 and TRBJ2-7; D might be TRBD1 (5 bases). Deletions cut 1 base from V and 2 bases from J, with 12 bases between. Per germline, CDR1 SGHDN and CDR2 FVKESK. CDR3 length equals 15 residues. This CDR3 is CASSQVDRLPYEQYF. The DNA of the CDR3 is TGTGCCAGCAGCCAAGTTGACAGATTGCCCTACGAGCAGTACTTC.

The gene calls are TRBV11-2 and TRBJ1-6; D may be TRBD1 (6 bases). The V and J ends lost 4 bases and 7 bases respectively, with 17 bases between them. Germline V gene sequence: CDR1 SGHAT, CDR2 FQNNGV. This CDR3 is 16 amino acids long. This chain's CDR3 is CASSSPRQGRNSPLHF. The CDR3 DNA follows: TGTGCCAGCAGCTCCCCCCGTCAGGGGAGGAATTCACCCCTCCACTTT.

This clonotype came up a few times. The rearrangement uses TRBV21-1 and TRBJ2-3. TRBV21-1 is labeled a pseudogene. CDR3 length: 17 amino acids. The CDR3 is CASSKALLDRPTDTQYF. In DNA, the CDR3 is TGTGCCAGCAGCAAAGCGCTCTTGGACCGACCCACAGATACGCAGTATTTT.

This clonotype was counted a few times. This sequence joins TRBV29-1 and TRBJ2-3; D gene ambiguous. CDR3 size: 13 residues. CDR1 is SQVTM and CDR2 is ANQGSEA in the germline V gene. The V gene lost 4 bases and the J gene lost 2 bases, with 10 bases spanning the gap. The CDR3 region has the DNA TGCAGCGTTGCTCGCGGAATCACAGATACGCAGTATTTT. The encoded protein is CSVARGITDTQYF.

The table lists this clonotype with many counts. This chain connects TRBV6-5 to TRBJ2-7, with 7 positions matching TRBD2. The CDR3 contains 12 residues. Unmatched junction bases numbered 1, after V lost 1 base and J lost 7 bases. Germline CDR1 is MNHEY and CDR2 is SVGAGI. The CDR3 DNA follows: TGTGCCAGCAGTTACTTGGGGGGGGAGCAGTACTTC. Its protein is CASSYLGGEQYF.

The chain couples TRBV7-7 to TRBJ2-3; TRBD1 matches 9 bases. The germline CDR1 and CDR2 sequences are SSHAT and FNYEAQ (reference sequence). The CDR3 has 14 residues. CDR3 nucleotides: TGTGCTGGCAGCGCGACAGGGGGAAAGGATACGCAGTATTTT. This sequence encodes CAGSATGGKDTQYF.

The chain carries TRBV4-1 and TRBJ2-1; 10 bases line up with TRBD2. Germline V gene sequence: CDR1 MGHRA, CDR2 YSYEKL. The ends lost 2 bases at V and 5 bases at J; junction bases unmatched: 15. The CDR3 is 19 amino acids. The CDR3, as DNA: TGCGCCAGCAGCCAACCCAGACTAGCGGGTATCTTCCGCGACAATGAGCAGTTCTTC. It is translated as CASSQPRLAGIFRDNEQFF.

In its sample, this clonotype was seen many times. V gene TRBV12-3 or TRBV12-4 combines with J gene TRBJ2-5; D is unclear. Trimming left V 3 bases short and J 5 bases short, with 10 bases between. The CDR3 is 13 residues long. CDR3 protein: CASSFSSWETQYF. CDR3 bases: TGTGCCAGCAGTTTTTCTAGTTGGGAGACCCAGTACTTC.

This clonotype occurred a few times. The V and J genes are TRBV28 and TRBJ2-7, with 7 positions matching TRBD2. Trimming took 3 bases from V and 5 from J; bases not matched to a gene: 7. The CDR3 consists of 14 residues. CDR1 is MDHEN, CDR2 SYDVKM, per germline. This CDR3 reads CASSFLAGAHEQYF. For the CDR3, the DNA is TGTGCCAGCAGTTTTCTGGCGGGAGCCCACGAGCAGTACTTC.

CDR3 protein: CASRKREEGYGYTF. CDR3 DNA: TGTGCCAGCAGGAAAAGGGAGGAGGGCTATGGCTACACCTTC. The chain is built from TRBV2 and TRBJ1-2; D gene unclear. CDR1 is SNHLY, CDR2 FYNNEI, per germline. Trimming stripped 6 bases from V and 4 bases from J, with 15 bases between. This CDR3 spans 14 amino acids.

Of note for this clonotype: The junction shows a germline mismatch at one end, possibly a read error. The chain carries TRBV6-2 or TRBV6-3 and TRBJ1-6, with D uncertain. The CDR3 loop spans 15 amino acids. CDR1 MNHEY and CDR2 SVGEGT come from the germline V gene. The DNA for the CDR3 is TGTACCAGCAGTTACTCGGGAAGGAACAATTCACCCCCCCACTTT. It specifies CTSSYSGRNNSPPHF.

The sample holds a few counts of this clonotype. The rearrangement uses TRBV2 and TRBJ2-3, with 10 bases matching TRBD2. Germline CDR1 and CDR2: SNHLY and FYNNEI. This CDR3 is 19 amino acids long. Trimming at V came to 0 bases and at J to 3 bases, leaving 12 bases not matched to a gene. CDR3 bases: TGTGCCAGCAGTGAAGCTCCCACCCTACTAGCGGGGCTAACAGATACGCAGTATTTT. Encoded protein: CASSEAPTLLAGLTDTQYF.

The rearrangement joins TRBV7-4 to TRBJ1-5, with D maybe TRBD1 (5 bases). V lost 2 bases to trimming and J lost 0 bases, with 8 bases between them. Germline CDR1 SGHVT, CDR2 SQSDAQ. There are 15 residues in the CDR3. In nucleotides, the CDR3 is TGTGCCAGCAGCTTAATGACAGTTAGCAATCAGCCCCAGCATTTT. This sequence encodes CASSLMTVSNQPQHF. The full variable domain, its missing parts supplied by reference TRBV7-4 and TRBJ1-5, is GAGVSQSPRYKVAKRGRDVALRCDSISGHVTLYWYRQTLGQGSEVLTYSQSDAQRDKSGRPSGRFSAERPERSVSTLKIQRTEQGDSAVYLCASSLMTVSNQPQHFGDGTRLSIL.

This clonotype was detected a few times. In nucleotides, the CDR3 is TGTGCCAGCAGTCTAACCACAGGGGGCAACGAGCAGTACTTC. Its translation: CASSLTTGGNEQYF. The chain links TRBV27 to TRBJ2-7; 9 positions agree with TRBD1. The germline gives CDR1 MNHEY, CDR2 SMNVEV (reference sequence). After removal of 5 bases from V and 5 bases from J, the junction contained 7 bases not matched to a gene. The CDR3 contains 14 residues.

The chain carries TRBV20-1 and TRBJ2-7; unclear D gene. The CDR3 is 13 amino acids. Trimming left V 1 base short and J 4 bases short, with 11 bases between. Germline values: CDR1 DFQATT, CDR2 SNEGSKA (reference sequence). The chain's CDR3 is CSARGPTKYEQYF. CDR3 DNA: TGCAGTGCTAGAGGTCCGACAAAATACGAGCAGTACTTC.

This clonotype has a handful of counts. The CDR3 loop is CSASDGTSGNIQYF. The CDR3 DNA reads as TGCAGTGCTAGTGATGGGACTAGCGGGAACATTCAGTACTTC. The V call is TRBV20-1, the J call TRBJ2-4; 12 bases map to TRBD2. The J segment lost 7 bases and the V segment lost 3 bases, leaving 4 bases of the junction unmatched. The CDR3 is 14 amino acids. Germline V lookup: CDR1 DFQATT, CDR2 SNEGSKA (reference sequence).

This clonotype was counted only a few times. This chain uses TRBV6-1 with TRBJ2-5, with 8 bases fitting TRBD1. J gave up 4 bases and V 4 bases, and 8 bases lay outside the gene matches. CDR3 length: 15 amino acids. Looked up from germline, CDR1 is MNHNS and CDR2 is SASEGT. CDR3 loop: CASSGHHRGRETQYF. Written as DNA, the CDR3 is TGTGCCAGCAGTGGGCATCACAGGGGGAGAGAGACCCAGTACTTC.

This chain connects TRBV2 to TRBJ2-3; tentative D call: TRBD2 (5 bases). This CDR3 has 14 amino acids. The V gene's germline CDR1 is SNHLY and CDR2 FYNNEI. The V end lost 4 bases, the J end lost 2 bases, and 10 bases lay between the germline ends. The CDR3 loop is CASSGVANTDTQYF. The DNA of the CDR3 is TGTGCCAGCAGTGGGGTAGCGAACACAGATACGCAGTATTTT.

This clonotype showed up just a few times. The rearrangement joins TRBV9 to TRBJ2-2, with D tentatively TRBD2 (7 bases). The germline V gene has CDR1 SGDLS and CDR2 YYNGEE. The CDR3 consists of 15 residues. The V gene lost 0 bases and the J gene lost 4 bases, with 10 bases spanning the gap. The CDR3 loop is CASSVGGGRTGELFF. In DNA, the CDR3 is TGTGCCAGCAGCGTAGGGGGGGGGCGCACCGGGGAGCTGTTTTTT.

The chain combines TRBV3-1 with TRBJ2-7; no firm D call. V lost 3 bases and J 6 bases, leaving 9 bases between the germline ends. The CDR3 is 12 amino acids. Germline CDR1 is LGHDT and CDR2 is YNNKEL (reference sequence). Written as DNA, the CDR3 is TGTGCCAGCAGCCAGGGCCCTTTCGAGCAGTACTTC. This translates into CASSQGPFEQYF.

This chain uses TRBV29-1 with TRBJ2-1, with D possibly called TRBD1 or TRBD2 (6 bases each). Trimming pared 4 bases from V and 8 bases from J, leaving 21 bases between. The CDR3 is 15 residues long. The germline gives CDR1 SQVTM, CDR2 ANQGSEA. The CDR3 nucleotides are TGCAGCGTTGGTATAGTCTGGGGGGCTTCTGATGAGCAGTTCTTC. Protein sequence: CSVGIVWGASDEQFF.

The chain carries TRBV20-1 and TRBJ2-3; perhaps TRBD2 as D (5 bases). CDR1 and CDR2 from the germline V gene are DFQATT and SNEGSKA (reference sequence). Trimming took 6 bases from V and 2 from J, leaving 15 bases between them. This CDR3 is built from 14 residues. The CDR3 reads CSAPTRLYTDTQYF. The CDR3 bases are TGCAGTGCCCCCACTAGACTATACACAGATACGCAGTATTTT.

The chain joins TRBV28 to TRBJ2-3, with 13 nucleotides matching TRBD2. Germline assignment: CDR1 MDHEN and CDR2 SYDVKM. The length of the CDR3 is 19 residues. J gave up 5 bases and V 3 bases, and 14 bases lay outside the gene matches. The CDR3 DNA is TGTGCCAGCAGTTTGAGTCAGGGTAGACTAGCGGGAGGATTAGATACGCAGTATTTT. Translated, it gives CASSLSQGRLAGGLDTQYF.

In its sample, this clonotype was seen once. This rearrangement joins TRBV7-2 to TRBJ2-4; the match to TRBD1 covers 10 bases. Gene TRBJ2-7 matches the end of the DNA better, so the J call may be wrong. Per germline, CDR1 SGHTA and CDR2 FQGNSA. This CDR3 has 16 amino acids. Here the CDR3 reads CASSFYRTGGPYEQYF. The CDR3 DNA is TGTGCCAGCAGTTTCTATCGGACAGGGGGTCCGTACGAGCAGTACTTC.